This T cell receptor (beta chain) was recorded in a study of T cells after yellow fever vaccination. The CDR3 totals 15 residues. In germline, CDR1 is SEHNR, CDR2 FQNEAQ (reference sequence). The V gene lost 5 bases and the J gene lost 7 bases, with 18 bases spanning the gap. Template-switching 5'RACE yielded the TCR cDNA; a universal primer site and UMIs were added in the process. TCRdb ran MiXCR on the 5' RACE reads and lists one entry per CDR3 protein. The sample records some 68,000 distinct CDR3 sequences, about 7% being singletons. Broader study findings: Some clonotypes, a small share, were shared between CD4 and CD8 compartments. Most primary-vaccination clones recurred post-booster (approximately 96% CD4, 85% to 90% CD8).

This clonotype came up many times. Antigen specificity is unknown. This chain joins TRBV7-9 and TRBJ2-1, with D perhaps TRBD2 (6 bases). The receptor comes from a man younger than 30 who received the YFV17D yellow fever vaccine. The specimen comprised CD8+ T cells sorted from PBMCs, sampled more than 35 days after the first yellow fever vaccination. The CDR3 nucleotides read TGTGCCAGCAGCCCAAGTTTCGGGGCGGGGAATGAGCAGTTCTTC. Its translation: CASSPSFGAGNEQFF.